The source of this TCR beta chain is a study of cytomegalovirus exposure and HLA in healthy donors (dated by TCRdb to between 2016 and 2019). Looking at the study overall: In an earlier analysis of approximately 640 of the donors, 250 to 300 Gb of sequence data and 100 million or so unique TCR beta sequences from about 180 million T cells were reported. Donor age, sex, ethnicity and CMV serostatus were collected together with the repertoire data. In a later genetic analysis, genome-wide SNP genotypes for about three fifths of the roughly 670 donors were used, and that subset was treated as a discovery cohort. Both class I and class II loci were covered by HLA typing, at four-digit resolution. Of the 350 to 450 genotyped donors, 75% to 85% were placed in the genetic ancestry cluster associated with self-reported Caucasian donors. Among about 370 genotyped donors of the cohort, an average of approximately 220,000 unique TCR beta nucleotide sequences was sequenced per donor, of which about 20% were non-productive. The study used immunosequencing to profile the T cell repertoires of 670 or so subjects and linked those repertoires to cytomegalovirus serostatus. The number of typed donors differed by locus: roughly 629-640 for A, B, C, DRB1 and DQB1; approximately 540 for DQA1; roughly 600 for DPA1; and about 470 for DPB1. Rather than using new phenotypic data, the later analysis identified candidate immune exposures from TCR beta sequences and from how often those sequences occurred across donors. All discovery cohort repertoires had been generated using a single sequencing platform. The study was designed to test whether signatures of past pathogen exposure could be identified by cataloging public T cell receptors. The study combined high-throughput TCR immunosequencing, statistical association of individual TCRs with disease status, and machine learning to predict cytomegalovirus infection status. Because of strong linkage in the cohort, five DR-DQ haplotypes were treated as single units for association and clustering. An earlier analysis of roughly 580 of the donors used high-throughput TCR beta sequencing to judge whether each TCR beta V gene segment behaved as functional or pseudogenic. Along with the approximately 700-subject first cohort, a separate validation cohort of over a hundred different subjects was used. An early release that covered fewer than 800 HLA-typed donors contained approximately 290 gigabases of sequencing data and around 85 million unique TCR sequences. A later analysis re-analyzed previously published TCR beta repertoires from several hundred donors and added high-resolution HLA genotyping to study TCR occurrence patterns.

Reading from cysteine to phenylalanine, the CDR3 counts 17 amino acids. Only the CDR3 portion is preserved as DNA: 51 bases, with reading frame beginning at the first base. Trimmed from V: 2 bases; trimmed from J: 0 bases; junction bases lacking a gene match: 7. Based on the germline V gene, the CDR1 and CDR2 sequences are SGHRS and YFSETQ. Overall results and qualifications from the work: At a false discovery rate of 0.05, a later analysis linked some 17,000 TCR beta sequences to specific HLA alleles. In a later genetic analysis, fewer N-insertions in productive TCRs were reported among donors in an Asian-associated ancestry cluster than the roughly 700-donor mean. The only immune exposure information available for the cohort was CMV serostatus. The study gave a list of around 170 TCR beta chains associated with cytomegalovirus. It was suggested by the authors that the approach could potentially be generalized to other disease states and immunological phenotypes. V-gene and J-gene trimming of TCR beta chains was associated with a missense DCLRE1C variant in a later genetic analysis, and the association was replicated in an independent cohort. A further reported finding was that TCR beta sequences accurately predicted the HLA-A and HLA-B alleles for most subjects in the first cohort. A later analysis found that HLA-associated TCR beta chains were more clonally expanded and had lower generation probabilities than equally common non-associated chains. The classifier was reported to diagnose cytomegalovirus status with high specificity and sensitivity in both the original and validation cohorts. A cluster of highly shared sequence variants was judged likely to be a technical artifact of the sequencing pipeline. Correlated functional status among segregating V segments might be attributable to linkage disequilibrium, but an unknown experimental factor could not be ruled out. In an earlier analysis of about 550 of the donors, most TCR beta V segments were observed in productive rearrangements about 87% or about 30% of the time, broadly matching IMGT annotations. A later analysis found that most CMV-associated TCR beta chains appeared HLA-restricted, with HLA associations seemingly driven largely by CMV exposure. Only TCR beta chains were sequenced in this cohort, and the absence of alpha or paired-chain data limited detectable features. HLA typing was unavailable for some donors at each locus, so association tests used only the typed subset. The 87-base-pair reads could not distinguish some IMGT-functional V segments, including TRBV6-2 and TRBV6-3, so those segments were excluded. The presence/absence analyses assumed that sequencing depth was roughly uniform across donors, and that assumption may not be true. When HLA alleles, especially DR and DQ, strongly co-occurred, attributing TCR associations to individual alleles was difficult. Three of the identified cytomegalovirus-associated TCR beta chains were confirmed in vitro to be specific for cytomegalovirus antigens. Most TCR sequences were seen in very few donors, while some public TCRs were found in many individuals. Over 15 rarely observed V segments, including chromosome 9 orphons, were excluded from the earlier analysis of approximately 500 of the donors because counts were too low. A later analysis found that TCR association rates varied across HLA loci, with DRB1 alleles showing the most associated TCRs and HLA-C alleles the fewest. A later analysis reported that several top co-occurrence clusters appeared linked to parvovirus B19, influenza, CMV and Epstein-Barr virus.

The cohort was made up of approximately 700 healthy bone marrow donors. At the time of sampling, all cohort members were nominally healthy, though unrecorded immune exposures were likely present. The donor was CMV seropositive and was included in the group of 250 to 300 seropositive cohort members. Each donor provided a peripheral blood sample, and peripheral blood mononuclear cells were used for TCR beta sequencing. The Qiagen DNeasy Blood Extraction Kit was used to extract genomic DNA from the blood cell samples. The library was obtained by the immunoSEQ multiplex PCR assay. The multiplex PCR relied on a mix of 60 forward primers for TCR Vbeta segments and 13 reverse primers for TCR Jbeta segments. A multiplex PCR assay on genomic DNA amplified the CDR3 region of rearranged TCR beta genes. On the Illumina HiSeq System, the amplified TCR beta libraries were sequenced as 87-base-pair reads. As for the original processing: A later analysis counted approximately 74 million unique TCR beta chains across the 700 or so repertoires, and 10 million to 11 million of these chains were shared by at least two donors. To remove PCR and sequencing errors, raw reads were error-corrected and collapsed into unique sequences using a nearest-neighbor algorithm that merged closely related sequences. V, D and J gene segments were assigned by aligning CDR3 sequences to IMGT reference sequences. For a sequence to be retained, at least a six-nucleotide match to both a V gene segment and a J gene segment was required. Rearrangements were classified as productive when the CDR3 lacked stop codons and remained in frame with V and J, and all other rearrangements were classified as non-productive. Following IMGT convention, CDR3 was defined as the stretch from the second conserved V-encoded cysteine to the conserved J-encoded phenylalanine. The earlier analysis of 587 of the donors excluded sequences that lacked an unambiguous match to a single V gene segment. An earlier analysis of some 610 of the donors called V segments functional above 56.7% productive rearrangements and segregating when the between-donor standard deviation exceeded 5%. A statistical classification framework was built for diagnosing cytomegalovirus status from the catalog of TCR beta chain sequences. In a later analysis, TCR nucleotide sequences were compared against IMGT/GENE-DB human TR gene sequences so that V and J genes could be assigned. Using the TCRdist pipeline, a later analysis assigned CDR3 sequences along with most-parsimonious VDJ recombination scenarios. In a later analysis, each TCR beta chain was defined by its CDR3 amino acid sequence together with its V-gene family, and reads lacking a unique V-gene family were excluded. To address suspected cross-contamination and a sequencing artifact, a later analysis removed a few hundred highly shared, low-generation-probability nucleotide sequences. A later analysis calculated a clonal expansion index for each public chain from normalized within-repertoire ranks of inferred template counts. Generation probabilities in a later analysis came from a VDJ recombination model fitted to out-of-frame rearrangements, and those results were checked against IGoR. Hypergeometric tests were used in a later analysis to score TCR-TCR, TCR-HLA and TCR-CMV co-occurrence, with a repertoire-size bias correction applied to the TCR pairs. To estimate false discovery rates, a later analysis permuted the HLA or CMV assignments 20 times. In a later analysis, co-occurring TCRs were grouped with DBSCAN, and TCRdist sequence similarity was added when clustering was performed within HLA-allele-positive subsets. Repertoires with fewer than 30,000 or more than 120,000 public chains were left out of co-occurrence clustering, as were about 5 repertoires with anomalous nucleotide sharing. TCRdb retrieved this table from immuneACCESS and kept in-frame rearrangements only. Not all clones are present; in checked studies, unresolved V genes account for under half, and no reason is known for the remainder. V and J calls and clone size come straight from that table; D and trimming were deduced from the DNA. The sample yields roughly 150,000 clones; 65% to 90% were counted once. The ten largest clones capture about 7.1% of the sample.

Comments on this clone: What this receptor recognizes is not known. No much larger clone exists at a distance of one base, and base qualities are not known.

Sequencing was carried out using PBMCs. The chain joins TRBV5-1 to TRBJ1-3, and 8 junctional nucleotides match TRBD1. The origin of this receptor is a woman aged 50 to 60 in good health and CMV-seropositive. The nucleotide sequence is TGCGCCAGCAGCTTAGGACAGGGCCGATTCTCTGGAAACACCATATATTTT. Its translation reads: CASSLGQGRFSGNTIYF.